Listed below are T cell receptor beta chains from one sample, sequenced in a study of technical replicates of blood from several donors. The protocol was immunoSEQ multiplex PCR, while the TCRdb copy is restricted to in-frame clones and leaves out a portion. This sample has approximately 73,000 clones, with roughly 93% found just once. Sequenced input: T cells isolated from PBMCs. The origin of the receptors is a human donor in good health. CDR3s include the opening cysteine and the closing phenylalanine or tryptophan. Each record gives: CDR3 DNA, CDR3 protein, D gene, V gene, J gene, clone size. D genes are given only for firm matches. Rows may omit the clone size; those that give it use once, few, many or a size class.

CDR3 DNA: TGTGCCAGCAGCTTGGTTTTGGGGCTGGGCTCTGGGGCCAACGTCCTGACTTTC
CDR3 protein: CASSLVLGLGSGANVLTF
D gene: NA
V gene: TRBV5-5
J gene: TRBJ2-6
clone size: NA

CDR3 DNA: TGTGCCACCGGTACCCAGGCATCAGATGGCTACACCTTC
CDR3 protein: CATGTQASDGYTF
D gene: NA
V gene: TRBV10-3
J gene: TRBJ1-2
clone size: once

CDR3 DNA: TGTGCCAGCAGCCGAACGGGACAGGGGGTATTCGAGCAGTACTTC
CDR3 protein: CASSRTGQGVFEQYF
D gene: TRBD1
V gene: TRBV6-5
J gene: TRBJ2-7
clone size: NA

CDR3 DNA: TGTGCCAGCAGCTTGATCACAAAAAGTGAAGCTTTCTTT
CDR3 protein: CASSLITKSEAFF
D gene: NA
V gene: TRBV5-4
J gene: TRBJ1-1
clone size: NA

CDR3 DNA: TGTGCTAGCAGCCTCCCGGCCAGTTGTCAGGGCAATCAGCCCCAGCATTTT
CDR3 protein: CASSLPASCQGNQPQHF
D gene: NA
V gene: TRBV7-7
J gene: TRBJ1-5
clone size: NA

CDR3 DNA: TGCACCAGCAGCCGAGCCGGACTAGCGCCTAACTACGAGCAGTACTTC
CDR3 protein: CTSSRAGLAPNYEQYF
D gene: NA
V gene: TRBV1
J gene: TRBJ2-7
clone size: once

CDR3 DNA: TGTGCCAGCAGCTTTTCCTTTATGAACACTGAAGCTTTCTTT
CDR3 protein: CASSFSFMNTEAFF
D gene: NA
V gene: TRBV7-9
J gene: TRBJ1-1
clone size: once

CDR3 DNA: TGTGCCAGCAGCCCACCGCACGGGACTAGCGGGAGTAATGAGCAGTTCTTC
CDR3 protein: CASSPPHGTSGSNEQFF
D gene: TRBD2
V gene: TRBV7-9
J gene: TRBJ2-1
clone size: NA

CDR3 DNA: TGTGCCAGCAGCTCTGACAGGGACCCTTACCTTAGCGAGCAGTACTTC
CDR3 protein: CASSSDRDPYLSEQYF
D gene: TRBD1
V gene: TRBV7-9
J gene: TRBJ2-7
clone size: NA

CDR3 DNA: TGTGCCAGCGCCAACGGCGGGAATCCCTACGAGCAGTACTTC
CDR3 protein: CASANGGNPYEQYF
D gene: NA
V gene: TRBV11-3
J gene: TRBJ2-7
clone size: NA

CDR3 DNA: TGTGCCAGCAGCTTAGGCTCTAGCGGGACGGCAGAGACCCAGTACTTC
CDR3 protein: CASSLGSSGTAETQYF
D gene: TRBD2
V gene: TRBV7-9
J gene: TRBJ2-5
clone size: NA

CDR3 DNA: TGCGCCAGCAGCCCCTTCTCCCAGGGGAACACTGAAGCTTTCTTT
CDR3 protein: CASSPFSQGNTEAFF
D gene: NA
V gene: TRBV4-1
J gene: TRBJ1-1
clone size: NA

CDR3 DNA: TGTGCCAGCAGTCCTTCCGGGACAGGGGGCGCCGGGGAGCTGTTTTTT
CDR3 protein: CASSPSGTGGAGELFF
D gene: TRBD1
V gene: TRBV7-9
J gene: TRBJ2-2
clone size: NA

CDR3 DNA: TGTGCCAGCAGTTTATTCGGGTCCGGGGAGCTGTTTTTT
CDR3 protein: CASSLFGSGELFF
D gene: NA
V gene: TRBV27
J gene: TRBJ2-2
clone size: NA

CDR3 DNA: TGTGCCAGCAGTCCCTCTTCGGACAGGTACTATCAGCCCCAGCATTTT
CDR3 protein: CASSPSSDRYYQPQHF
D gene: TRBD1
V gene: TRBV27
J gene: TRBJ1-5
clone size: NA

CDR3 DNA: TGCGCCAGCACCCTTAGTGGGGGGAGCGCGGATGAGCAGTTCTTC
CDR3 protein: CASTLSGGSADEQFF
D gene: NA
V gene: TRBV4-1
J gene: TRBJ2-1
clone size: NA

CDR3 DNA: TGTGCCAGTAGTTCTAGCGGAGGCTATGAGCAGTTCTTC
CDR3 protein: CASSSSGGYEQFF
D gene: TRBD2
V gene: TRBV19
J gene: TRBJ2-1
clone size: NA

CDR3 DNA: TGCAGCGTTGCGGGGGTCGGTGAGACCCAGTACTTC
CDR3 protein: CSVAGVGETQYF
D gene: NA
V gene: TRBV29-1
J gene: TRBJ2-5
clone size: NA